This T cell receptor (beta chain) emerged from a study of T cell responses to AZD1222 COVID-19 vaccine. Study-wide findings and caveats: At study baseline, merely five or six AZD1222 recipients were seropositive.

V shed 5 bases, J shed 3 bases, and the junction held 8 bases outside the gene matches. This CDR3 is built from 15 residues. Per the germline V gene, CDR1 is SEHNR and CDR2 is FQNEAQ (reference sequence). Only in-frame clones appear in the TCRdb table, and some are missing; sequencing was by immunoSEQ multiplex PCR. This repertoire shows about 150,000 clones, roughly 90% found once; its top ten account for under 5%. Points on this clone: Its antigen is not known.

The sequencing used peripheral blood, collected on day 0 of AZD1222 vaccination. This TCR was recovered from an adult in good health. The rearrangement uses TRBV7-9 and TRBJ2-7, with 9 bases lining up with TRBD2. CDR3 protein: CASSHVPTSGYEQYF. As DNA, the CDR3 is TGTGCCAGCAGCCACGTTCCGACTAGCGGCTACGAGCAGTACTTC.